The rows below give T cell receptor beta chains drawn from one sample of a study of tumor-infiltrating lymphocytes in primary liver carcinoma. TCRdb reanalysed the multiplex PCR reads using MiXCR and keeps one entry per CDR3 protein. The sample has approximately 340,000 distinct CDR3 sequences, almost 65% seen once. Material for sequencing was peripheral blood. The receptors were sampled from a man aged 35 to 55 with primary liver carcinoma and hepatitis B virus infection. CDR3s include the opening cysteine and the closing phenylalanine or tryptophan. D genes are given only for firm matches. Size is stated for part of the rows, as once, few or many counts, or as a class when the clone is expanded.

TRBD2	TRBV7-9	TRBJ2-3	-	CASSHPASGTPPADTQYF	TGTGCCAGCAGCCACCCGGCTAGCGGGACGCCTCCCGCAGATACGCAGTATTTT
-	TRBV9	TRBJ2-1	-	CASSNVFGNEQFF	TGTGCCAGCAGCAATGTCTTTGGGAATGAGCAGTTCTTC
-	TRBV5-4	TRBJ1-2	-	CASSRRDGGGYGYTF	TGTGCCAGCAGCCGCCGGGACGGCGGGGGCTATGGCTACACCTTC
-	TRBV24-1	TRBJ2-5	-	CATCDTTKEQGTQYF	TGTGCCACCTGTGATACGACGAAAGAGCAGGGGACCCAGTACTTC
-	TRBV6-6	TRBJ2-5	-	CTSSFTGKETQYF	TGTACCAGCAGTTTCACAGGGAAGGAGACCCAGTACTTC
-	TRBV10-3	TRBJ2-2	-	CAVSGTGPSGSSNTGELFF	TGTGCCGTCAGTGGGACAGGCCCTAGCGGGTCGTCGAACACCGGGGAGCTGTTTTTT
-	TRBV29-1	TRBJ2-1	-	CSVQTHERVDNEQFF	TGCAGCGTTCAAACCCATGAGCGGGTAGACAATGAGCAGTTCTTC
-	TRBV6-6	TRBJ1-4	-	CASSSPGAGANLQTNEKLFF	TGTGCCAGCAGTTCCCCTGGGGCAGGAGCTAATTTGCAGACTAATGAAAAACTGTTTTTT
-	TRBV29-1	TRBJ1-1	few	CSVDRQNTEAFF	TGCAGCGTTGATCGACAGAACACTGAAGCTTTCTTT
-	TRBV11-2	TRBJ2-5	-	CASSPYGQGGLGTQYF	TGTGCCAGTAGCCCCTATGGGCAGGGCGGCCTAGGGACCCAGTACTTC
-	TRBV2	TRBJ1-6	-	CASIEEPMSALHF	TGTGCCAGCATCGAAGAGCCCATGTCGGCCCTCCACTTT
-	TRBV6-5	TRBJ2-3	few	CASSLRGSTDTQYF	TGTGCCAGCAGTTTAAGGGGCAGCACAGATACGCAGTATTTT
-	TRBV6-5	TRBJ1-4	-	CASRLVATNEKLFF	TGTGCCAGCCGGCTGGTAGCAACTAATGAAAAACTGTTTTTT
-	TRBV11-2	TRBJ2-7	-	CACSPLSPSVYSYEQYF	TGTGCCTGCAGCCCCTTAAGTCCTTCCGTTTACTCCTACGAGCAGTACTTC
TRBD1	TRBV5-5	TRBJ2-3	-	CASSFRGYTDTQYF	TGTGCCAGCAGCTTCAGGGGGTACACAGATACGCAGTATTTT
TRBD2	TRBV5-4	TRBJ2-3	-	CASSGGGTSGRTNTQYF	TGTGCCAGCAGCGGGGGAGGGACTAGCGGGCGAACAAATACGCAGTATTTT
-	TRBV7-8	TRBJ2-2	-	CASTLGPRRGGEPFF	TGTGCCAGCACCTTAGGACCTCGAAGGGGCGGGGAGCCGTTTTTT
TRBD1	TRBV7-9	TRBJ2-7	-	CASNLGPDRGSYEQYF	TGTGCCAGCAACTTAGGCCCTGACAGGGGGTCCTACGAGCAGTACTTC
-	TRBV11-2	TRBJ2-7	-	CASSSVNTHEQYF	TGTGCCAGCAGTTCCGTGAACACCCACGAGCAGTACTTC
-	TRBV28	TRBJ2-5	few	CASRAGSVETQYF	TGTGCCAGCAGAGCAGGGTCCGTGGAGACCCAGTACTTC